Presented here are 26 T cell receptor beta chains from one specimen sequenced in a study of cytomegalovirus exposure and HLA in healthy donors. The PCR made use of 60 Vbeta and 13 Jbeta primers. Clones were read by immunoSEQ multiplex PCR, and TCRdb kept only the in-frame ones, dropping some. The sample contains some 160,000 clones, less than 90% of which appear only once. The sequencing sample was made of PBMCs. These receptors were taken from a boy aged 2 to 9 in good health and CMV-seronegative.

For this clone: The junction and the germline gene differ at one end; a read error may be behind it. The chain has TRBV7-9 and TRBJ2-7; TRBD1 is a possible D gene (6 bases). Germline CDR1 is SEHNR and CDR2 is FQNEAQ (reference sequence). The CDR3 loop spans 15 amino acids. The CDR3 sequence is CSSSALRGGSYEQYF. DNA of the CDR3: TGTTCCAGCAGCGCACTCAGAGGGGGCTCCTACGAGCAGTACTTC.

The chain has TRBV11-3 and TRBJ2-6, with TRBD1 matching over 9 bases. V gave up 5 bases and J gave up 2 bases; unmatched junction bases: 4. The length of the CDR3 is 16 residues. Germline CDR1 SGHNT, CDR2 YENEEA. CDR3 in amino acids: CASSPGQGTGANVLTF. CDR3 DNA: TGTGCCAGCAGCCCGGGACAGGGTACTGGGGCCAACGTCCTGACTTTC.

The V and J genes are TRBV5-1 and TRBJ2-7, with TRBD2 as a possible D gene (5 bases). The length of the CDR3 is 17 residues. V lost 3 bases and J 2 bases, leaving 21 bases between the germline ends. CDR1 and CDR2 (germline): SGHRS, YFSETQ. Written as DNA, the CDR3 is TGCGCCAGCAGCTGGGGTGTGGGTACTAGAGCCACCTACGAGCAGTACTTC. Residues: CASSWGVGTRATYEQYF.

This clone was found once. The chain recombines TRBV6-6 with TRBJ2-3, with a possible D match to TRBD2 (6 bases). The CDR3 is made up of 11 amino acids. V lost 8 bases and J 3 bases, leaving 6 bases between the germline ends. Germline CDR1 and CDR2: MNHNY and SVGAGI (reference sequence). CDR3 loop: CASGRTDTQYF. CDR3 nucleotides: TGTGCCAGCGGGAGGACAGATACGCAGTATTTT.

The V call is TRBV27, the J call TRBJ2-5; 9 positions match TRBD1. V gave up 5 bases and J gave up 2 bases; unmatched junction bases: 9. Germline V CDR1 and CDR2: MNHEY, SMNVEV (reference sequence). The CDR3 loop spans 16 amino acids. CDR3 amino acids: CASSPLLTGGQETQYF. In nucleotides, the CDR3 is TGTGCCAGCAGTCCCCTACTGACAGGGGGTCAAGAGACCCAGTACTTC.

CDR3 nucleotide sequence: TGCGCCAGCAGCCCGGCCGGGACAGGCCCTGAAGCTTTCTTT. This gives the protein CASSPAGTGPEAFF. J is TRBJ1-1 and V is TRBV5-1; 8 nucleotides line up with TRBD1. Trimming removed 4 bases from V and 6 bases from J; junction bases left unmatched: 8. Per the germline V gene, CDR1 is SGHRS and CDR2 is YFSETQ. The CDR3 totals 14 residues.

The rearrangement uses TRBV5-1 and TRBJ2-1, with D possibly being TRBD2 (6 bases). Germline V CDR1 and CDR2: SGHRS, YFSETQ. This CDR3 is 16 amino acids long. The ends were cut back, 4 bases at V and 8 bases at J, with 22 bases in the middle. The CDR3 DNA is TGCGCCAGCAGCCCGGGGCACGCGGGAAAGATGGATGAGCAGTTCTTC. It codes for CASSPGHAGKMDEQFF.

This clone has only one observation. V gene TRBV6-5 combines with J gene TRBJ2-5; perhaps TRBD1 as D (6 bases). V was clipped by 0 bases and J by 6 bases, with 17 bases between them. The CDR3 has 16 residues. Germline V gene lookup returns CDR1 MNHEY and CDR2 SVGAGI. CDR3 sequence: CASSYSRFGRGQTQYF. The CDR3 nucleotides are TGTGCCAGCAGTTACTCGAGGTTCGGCAGGGGCCAGACCCAGTACTTC.

The rearrangement links TRBV6-5 to TRBJ2-1; no reliable D call. This CDR3 is built from 14 residues. V lost 5 bases, J lost 9 bases, and 17 bases lay in between. CDR1 is MNHEY and CDR2 is SVGAGI in the germline V gene. The CDR3 loop is CASSQPAARGEQFF. The CDR3 nucleotides read TGTGCCAGCAGTCAACCCGCGGCTCGAGGTGAGCAGTTCTTC.

The chain links TRBV19 to TRBJ2-3; D is unclear. The V and J ends lost 6 bases and 3 bases respectively, with 4 bases between them. CDR1 and CDR2 from the germline V gene are LNHDA and SQIVND (reference sequence). CDR3 length: 11 amino acids. CDR3 in amino acids: CASSNTDTQYF. The DNA for the CDR3 is TGTGCCAGTAGCAATACAGATACGCAGTATTTT.

This chain links TRBV5-1 with TRBJ2-7; 9 bases fit TRBD2. With V trimmed by 4 bases and J by 2 bases, 7 bases remained unmatched. This CDR3 has 15 amino acids. Germline V CDR1 and CDR2: SGHRS, YFSETQ. The CDR3 DNA follows: TGCGCCAGCAGCCTTACGACTAGCGGTACCTACGAGCAGTACTTC. Translation: CASSLTTSGTYEQYF.

The chain couples TRBV28 to TRBJ2-1; D uncertain. This CDR3 has 11 amino acids. Deletions cut 4 bases from V and 7 bases from J, with 5 bases between. Germline CDR1 reads MDHEN; CDR2 reads SYDVKM. CDR3 in amino acids: CASSYRNEQFF. CDR3 in DNA: TGTGCCAGCAGTTATAGAAATGAGCAGTTCTTC.

The chain joins TRBV5-6 to TRBJ1-2; D not certain. Germline V CDR1 and CDR2: SGHDT, YYEEEE. Trimming pared 5 bases from V and 2 bases from J, leaving 10 bases between. CDR3 length: 13 residues. This CDR3 is CASSTRKNYGYTF. For the CDR3, the DNA is TGTGCCAGCAGTACACGAAAAAACTATGGCTACACCTTC.

The CDR3 region has the DNA TGTGCCAGCAGCGTAGGTGGTAGCGGGGGAAAGAGGGAGACCCAGTACTTC. Translation: CASSVGGSGGKRETQYF. The chain links TRBV9 to TRBJ2-5; TRBD2 matches at 9 bases. The length of the CDR3 is 17 residues. Germline V gives CDR1 SGDLS, CDR2 YYNGEE. V dropped 0 bases and J dropped 5; count of bases not matched to a gene: 11.

This chain uses TRBV6-6 with TRBJ1-1; no clear D. Germline assignment: CDR1 MNHNY and CDR2 SVGAGI (reference sequence). V was cut by 2 bases and J by 4 bases, with 11 bases left in between. The CDR3 length is 14 residues. The CDR3 reads CASSYGPRGTEAFF. In DNA form, the CDR3 reads TGTGCCAGCAGTTACGGCCCTCGGGGCACTGAAGCTTTCTTT.

The gene calls are TRBV11-1 and TRBJ2-7; TRBD2 agrees at 7 bases. Germline CDR1 SGHAT, CDR2 FQDESV (reference sequence). CDR3 length equals 14 residues. J was trimmed by 3 bases and V by 5 bases; bases with no gene match: 7. CDR3 protein: CASSPLGGSYEQYF. The CDR3 nucleotides read TGTGCCAGCAGCCCTCTGGGGGGGAGCTACGAGCAGTACTTC.

This chain uses TRBV29-1 with TRBJ2-7; a weak D match, TRBD1 (6 bases). In germline, CDR1 is SQVTM, CDR2 ANQGSEA. Trimming shortened V by 5 bases and J by 5 bases, and 13 bases separated the two germline ends. This CDR3 comprises 12 residues. CDR3 coding DNA: TGCAGCGTTTCGGAGACAGGCAACGAGCAGTACTTC. This sequence encodes CSVSETGNEQYF.

This clone has a handful of counts. The chain combines TRBV7-8 with TRBJ2-6, with unresolved D. V shed 5 bases and J shed 2 bases, with 7 bases lying between them. Germline V lookup: CDR1 SGHVS, CDR2 FQNEAQ. This CDR3 comprises 14 residues. The CDR3 here is CASSRVAGANVLTF. For the CDR3, the DNA is TGTGCCAGCAGCCGAGTAGCTGGGGCCAACGTCCTGACTTTC.

The rearrangement links TRBV4-1 to TRBJ2-5; tentatively, D is TRBD2 (5 bases). Per the germline V gene, CDR1 is MGHRA and CDR2 is YSYEKL. Deletions cut 0 bases from V and 0 bases from J, with 8 bases between. The CDR3 covers 15 residues. Here the CDR3 reads CASSQDRGYQETQYF. In DNA form, the CDR3 reads TGCGCCAGCAGCCAAGATAGAGGGTACCAAGAGACCCAGTACTTC.

The chain has TRBV5-1 and TRBJ1-2; a possible D gene is TRBD1 (5 bases). The CDR3 length is 14 residues. CDR1 is SGHRS, CDR2 YFSETQ, per germline. Trimming pared 0 bases from V and 1 base from J, leaving 7 bases between. CDR3 protein: CASSLGQINYGYTF. The CDR3 DNA reads as TGCGCCAGCAGCTTGGGACAGATTAACTATGGCTACACCTTC.

The V and J genes are TRBV27 and TRBJ2-7; 9 bases align to TRBD2. This CDR3 has 15 amino acids. CDR1 MNHEY and CDR2 SMNVEV come from the germline V gene (reference sequence). Unmatched junction bases numbered 10, after V lost 6 bases and J lost 4 bases. DNA of the CDR3: TGTGCCAGCAGCCCGCCGCCTAGCGGGGCTTACGAGCAGTACTTC. Translated, it gives CASSPPPSGAYEQYF.

V usage is TRBV6-5 and J usage is TRBJ1-1; D call uncertain. The CDR3 is 14 residues long. V was cut by 5 bases and J by 0 bases, with 10 bases left in between. Germline V lookup: CDR1 MNHEY, CDR2 SVGAGI. The DNA of the CDR3 is TGTGCCAGCAGTCGGGAGGCGGTGAACACTGAAGCTTTCTTT. Translated: CASSREAVNTEAFF.

This clone occurred a few times. The rearrangement links TRBV6-1 to TRBJ2-6; possibly TRBD1 for D (5 bases). CDR1 is MNHNS, CDR2 SASEGT, per germline. V was shortened by 2 bases and J by 4 bases, with 15 bases between the two germline ends. The CDR3 contains 17 residues. CDR3 DNA: TGTGCCAGCAGTGAATCCCCAGGGCCGGGCGGGGCCAACGTCCTGACTTTC. This sequence encodes CASSESPGPGGANVLTF.

The chain combines TRBV5-6 with TRBJ1-2, with 7 positions matching TRBD1. Trimming cost V 4 bases and J 4 bases; bases outside gene matches: 10. CDR3 length: 15 residues. The germline V gene has CDR1 SGHDT and CDR2 YYEEEE. The DNA for the CDR3 is TGTGCCAGCAGCCCAACAGGGGTGGGAGTCTATGGCTACACCTTC. Encoded protein: CASSPTGVGVYGYTF.

Notes on this clone: This CDR3 fails to terminate in the conserved phenylalanine or tryptophan, so it likely reflects a read error. The gene calls are TRBV5-1 and TRBJ2-4, with TRBD2 matching 11 bases. The trim removed 4 bases at V and 0 bases at J, leaving 6 bases unmatched. Germline CDR1 and CDR2: SGHRS and YFSETQ. The CDR3 has 17 residues. CDR3 loop: CASSTFTSGGAKNIQYL. The CDR3 DNA follows: TGCGCCAGCAGCACCTTTACTAGCGGGGGAGCCAAAAACATTCAGTACCTC.

This clone was seen more than once but under ten times. The chain is built from TRBV9 and TRBJ1-2; D gene ambiguous. The CDR3 totals 13 residues. Trimming removed 0 bases from V and 8 bases from J, with 11 bases in between. Germline lookup yields CDR1 SGDLS and CDR2 YYNGEE. The CDR3 sequence: CASSVARGWGYTF. The CDR3 DNA follows: TGTGCCAGCAGCGTAGCCCGGGGTTGGGGCTACACCTTC. Full variable domain (outside the CDR3, taken from reference TRBV9 and TRBJ1-2): DSGVTQTPKHLITATGQRVTLRCSPRSGDLSVYWYQQSLDQGLQFLIQYYNGEERAKGNILERFSAQQFPDLHSELNLSSLELGDSALYFCASSVARGWGYTFGSGTRLTVV.